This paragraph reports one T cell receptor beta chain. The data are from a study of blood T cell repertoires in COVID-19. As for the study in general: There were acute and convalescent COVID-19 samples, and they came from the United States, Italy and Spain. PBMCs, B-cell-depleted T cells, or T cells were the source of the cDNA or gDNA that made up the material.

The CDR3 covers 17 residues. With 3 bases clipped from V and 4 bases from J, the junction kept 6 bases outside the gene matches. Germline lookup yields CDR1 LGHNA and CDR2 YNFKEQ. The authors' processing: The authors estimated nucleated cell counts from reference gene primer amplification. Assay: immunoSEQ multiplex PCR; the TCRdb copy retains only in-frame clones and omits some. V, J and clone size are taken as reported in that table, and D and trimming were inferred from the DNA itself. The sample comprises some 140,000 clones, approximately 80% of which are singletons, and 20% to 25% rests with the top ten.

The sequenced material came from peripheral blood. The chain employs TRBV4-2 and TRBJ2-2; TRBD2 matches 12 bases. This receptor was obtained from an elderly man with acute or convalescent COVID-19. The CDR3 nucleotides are TGTGCCAGCAGCCACCCCACTAGCGGGGGGTCCACCGGGGAGCTGTTTTTT. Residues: CASSHPTSGGSTGELFF.